Listed below are T cell receptor beta chains from one sample, sequenced in a study of neoadjuvant anti-PD-1 for oral cavity cancer. The method was immunoSEQ multiplex PCR; TCRdb's version includes in-frame clones alone and lacks a portion of them. The sample records roughly 34,000 clones, approximately 87% being singletons. The sample consisted of PBMCs, taken before nivolumab (anti-PD-1) treatment. The receptors were sampled from a person between 35 and 79 years old with oral cavity squamous cell carcinoma. Both conserved end residues are part of each CDR3. The D gene is left open where the match is weak. Only part of the rows carry a size: once, few, many, or a class if the clone is expanded.

J: TRBJ1-2
D: -
V: TRBV5-4
size: -
length: 16
DNA: TGTGCCAGCAGCTTGGACCATTGGGTGGAGGACTATGGCTACACCTTC
CDR3: CASSLDHWVEDYGYTF

J: TRBJ2-1
D: TRBD1
V: TRBV9
size: -
length: 16
DNA: TGTGCCAGCAGCTCCCAGGGGGCGCGCTCCTACAATGAGCAGTTCTTC
CDR3: CASSSQGARSYNEQFF

J: TRBJ2-5
D: TRBD2
V: TRBV5-1
size: -
length: 15
DNA: TGCGCCAGCAGCTATCAGGGCGGGAGAGGGGAGACCCAGTACTTC
CDR3: CASSYQGGRGETQYF

J: TRBJ2-2
D: TRBD2
V: TRBV9
size: few
length: 15
DNA: TGTGCCAGCAGCGTGGGACTAGCTGTCACCGGGGAGCTGTTTTTT
CDR3: CASSVGLAVTGELFF

J: TRBJ1-6
D: TRBD1
V: TRBV28
size: few
length: 15
DNA: TGTGCCAGCACTGGAGACAGGGGTTCTGCTTCACCCCTCCACTTT
CDR3: CASTGDRGSASPLHF

J: TRBJ1-2
D: TRBD1
V: TRBV5-1
size: -
length: 15
DNA: TGCGCCAGCAGCTGGGGGACAGGGGGTAATGATGGCTACACCTTC
CDR3: CASSWGTGGNDGYTF

J: TRBJ2-7
D: TRBD1
V: TRBV27
size: -
length: 14
DNA: TGTGCCAGCAGTTTAGGGACAGGGGGCCGAGAGCAGTACTTC
CDR3: CASSLGTGGREQYF

J: TRBJ1-4
D: -
V: TRBV6-5
size: -
length: 15
DNA: TGTGCCAGCAGTTACAAATTTGTCGGGAACGAAAAACTGTTTTTT
CDR3: CASSYKFVGNEKLFF

J: TRBJ2-3
D: TRBD2
V: TRBV7-8
size: -
length: 16
DNA: TGTGCCAGCAGCTTAGCGAGCGGGGGGTACACAGATACGCAGTATTTT
CDR3: CASSLASGGYTDTQYF

J: TRBJ1-4
D: -
V: TRBV4-3
size: -
length: 18
DNA: TGCGCCAGCAGCCAAGCACAGAGACACTCTAACGATAATGAAAAACTGTTTTTT
CDR3: CASSQAQRHSNDNEKLFF

J: TRBJ1-6
D: TRBD1
V: TRBV7-9
size: -
length: 16
DNA: TGTGCCAGCAGCCTCGACAGGGGCTCCTATAATTCACCCCTCCACTTT
CDR3: CASSLDRGSYNSPLHF

J: TRBJ2-1
D: TRBD2
V: TRBV9
size: -
length: 15
DNA: TGTGCCAGCAGCGACGGCGGGGGGGCCGTCAATGAGCAGTTCTTC
CDR3: CASSDGGGAVNEQFF

J: TRBJ1-1
D: -
V: TRBV14
size: -
length: 14
DNA: TGTGCCAGCAGCCAATGGGTTGGTAGCACTGAAGCTTTCTTT
CDR3: CASSQWVGSTEAFF

J: TRBJ2-1
D: -
V: TRBV2
size: -
length: 13
DNA: TGTGCCAGCAAGCTAAGGTCCTACAATGAGCAGTTCTTC
CDR3: CASKLRSYNEQFF

J: TRBJ1-2
D: -
V: TRBV25-1
size: -
length: 14
DNA: TGTGCCAGCAGTTGGACCGAGAGTTCTTATGGCTACACCTTC
CDR3: CASSWTESSYGYTF

J: TRBJ1-4
D: TRBD1
V: TRBV15
size: -
length: 15
DNA: TGTGCCACCAGCAGAGATGGCAGGGGGATGGGAAAACTGTTTTTT
CDR3: CATSRDGRGMGKLFF

J: TRBJ2-7
D: -
V: TRBV5-1
size: -
length: 16
DNA: TGCGCCAGCAGCTGGACCCGGGCGGGGTCCTCCTACGAGCAGTACTTC
CDR3: CASSWTRAGSSYEQYF

J: TRBJ2-7
D: -
V: TRBV19
size: -
length: 14
DNA: TGTGCCAGTAGTAGGAGCAGGGGAGGCTACGAGCAGTACTTC
CDR3: CASSRSRGGYEQYF

J: TRBJ1-2
D: -
V: TRBV19
size: -
length: 14
DNA: TGTGCCAGTAGTATAACCCCATCCGCCTATGGCTACACCTTC
CDR3: CASSITPSAYGYTF

J: TRBJ2-7
D: -
V: TRBV27
size: -
length: 19
DNA: TGTGCCAGCAGTTACCGAGGGACCCCTTCACTATTTTCCTCCTACGAGCAGTACTTC
CDR3: CASSYRGTPSLFSSYEQYF

J: TRBJ2-1
D: TRBD2
V: TRBV9
size: -
length: 18
DNA: TGTGCCAGCAGCGTAGATGGAACCGGGACTAGCGCTTACAATGAGCAGTTCTTC
CDR3: CASSVDGTGTSAYNEQFF

J: TRBJ2-3
D: -
V: TRBV7-8
size: -
length: 13
DNA: TGTGCCAGCAGCTTATTGGCATTAGATACGCAGTATTTT
CDR3: CASSLLALDTQYF

J: TRBJ2-5
D: -
V: TRBV5-4
size: -
length: 16
DNA: TGTGCCAGCAGCTTGGGGGCGGTGGCAGGGAAAGAGACCCAGTACTTC
CDR3: CASSLGAVAGKETQYF

J: TRBJ1-2
D: -
V: TRBV4-3
size: once
length: 14
DNA: TGCGCCAGCAGCCAAGATCCGGCAATAGGTGGCTACACCTTC
CDR3: CASSQDPAIGGYTF

J: TRBJ2-3
D: -
V: TRBV6-5
size: -
length: 15
DNA: TGTGCCAGCAGTTACGGAGTCAGGGGCACAGATACGCAGTATTTT
CDR3: CASSYGVRGTDTQYF

J: TRBJ1-4
D: -
V: TRBV6-1
size: -
length: 15
DNA: TGTGCCAGTAGTAAAGGAGACCCAACTAATGAAAAACTGTTTTTT
CDR3: CASSKGDPTNEKLFF